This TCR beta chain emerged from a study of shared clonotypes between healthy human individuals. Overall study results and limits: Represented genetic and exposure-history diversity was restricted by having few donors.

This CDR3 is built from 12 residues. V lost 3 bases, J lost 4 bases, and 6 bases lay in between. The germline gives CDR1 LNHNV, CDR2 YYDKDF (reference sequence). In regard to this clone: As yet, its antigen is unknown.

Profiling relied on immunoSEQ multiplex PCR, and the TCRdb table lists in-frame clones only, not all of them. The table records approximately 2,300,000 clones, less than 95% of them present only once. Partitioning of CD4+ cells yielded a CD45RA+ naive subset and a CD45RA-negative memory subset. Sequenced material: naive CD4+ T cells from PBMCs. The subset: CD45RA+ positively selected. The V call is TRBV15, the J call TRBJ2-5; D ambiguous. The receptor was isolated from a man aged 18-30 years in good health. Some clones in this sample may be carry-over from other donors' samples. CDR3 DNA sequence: TGTGCCACCAGCAGCCCCCGAGAGACCCAGTACTTC. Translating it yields CATSSPRETQYF.